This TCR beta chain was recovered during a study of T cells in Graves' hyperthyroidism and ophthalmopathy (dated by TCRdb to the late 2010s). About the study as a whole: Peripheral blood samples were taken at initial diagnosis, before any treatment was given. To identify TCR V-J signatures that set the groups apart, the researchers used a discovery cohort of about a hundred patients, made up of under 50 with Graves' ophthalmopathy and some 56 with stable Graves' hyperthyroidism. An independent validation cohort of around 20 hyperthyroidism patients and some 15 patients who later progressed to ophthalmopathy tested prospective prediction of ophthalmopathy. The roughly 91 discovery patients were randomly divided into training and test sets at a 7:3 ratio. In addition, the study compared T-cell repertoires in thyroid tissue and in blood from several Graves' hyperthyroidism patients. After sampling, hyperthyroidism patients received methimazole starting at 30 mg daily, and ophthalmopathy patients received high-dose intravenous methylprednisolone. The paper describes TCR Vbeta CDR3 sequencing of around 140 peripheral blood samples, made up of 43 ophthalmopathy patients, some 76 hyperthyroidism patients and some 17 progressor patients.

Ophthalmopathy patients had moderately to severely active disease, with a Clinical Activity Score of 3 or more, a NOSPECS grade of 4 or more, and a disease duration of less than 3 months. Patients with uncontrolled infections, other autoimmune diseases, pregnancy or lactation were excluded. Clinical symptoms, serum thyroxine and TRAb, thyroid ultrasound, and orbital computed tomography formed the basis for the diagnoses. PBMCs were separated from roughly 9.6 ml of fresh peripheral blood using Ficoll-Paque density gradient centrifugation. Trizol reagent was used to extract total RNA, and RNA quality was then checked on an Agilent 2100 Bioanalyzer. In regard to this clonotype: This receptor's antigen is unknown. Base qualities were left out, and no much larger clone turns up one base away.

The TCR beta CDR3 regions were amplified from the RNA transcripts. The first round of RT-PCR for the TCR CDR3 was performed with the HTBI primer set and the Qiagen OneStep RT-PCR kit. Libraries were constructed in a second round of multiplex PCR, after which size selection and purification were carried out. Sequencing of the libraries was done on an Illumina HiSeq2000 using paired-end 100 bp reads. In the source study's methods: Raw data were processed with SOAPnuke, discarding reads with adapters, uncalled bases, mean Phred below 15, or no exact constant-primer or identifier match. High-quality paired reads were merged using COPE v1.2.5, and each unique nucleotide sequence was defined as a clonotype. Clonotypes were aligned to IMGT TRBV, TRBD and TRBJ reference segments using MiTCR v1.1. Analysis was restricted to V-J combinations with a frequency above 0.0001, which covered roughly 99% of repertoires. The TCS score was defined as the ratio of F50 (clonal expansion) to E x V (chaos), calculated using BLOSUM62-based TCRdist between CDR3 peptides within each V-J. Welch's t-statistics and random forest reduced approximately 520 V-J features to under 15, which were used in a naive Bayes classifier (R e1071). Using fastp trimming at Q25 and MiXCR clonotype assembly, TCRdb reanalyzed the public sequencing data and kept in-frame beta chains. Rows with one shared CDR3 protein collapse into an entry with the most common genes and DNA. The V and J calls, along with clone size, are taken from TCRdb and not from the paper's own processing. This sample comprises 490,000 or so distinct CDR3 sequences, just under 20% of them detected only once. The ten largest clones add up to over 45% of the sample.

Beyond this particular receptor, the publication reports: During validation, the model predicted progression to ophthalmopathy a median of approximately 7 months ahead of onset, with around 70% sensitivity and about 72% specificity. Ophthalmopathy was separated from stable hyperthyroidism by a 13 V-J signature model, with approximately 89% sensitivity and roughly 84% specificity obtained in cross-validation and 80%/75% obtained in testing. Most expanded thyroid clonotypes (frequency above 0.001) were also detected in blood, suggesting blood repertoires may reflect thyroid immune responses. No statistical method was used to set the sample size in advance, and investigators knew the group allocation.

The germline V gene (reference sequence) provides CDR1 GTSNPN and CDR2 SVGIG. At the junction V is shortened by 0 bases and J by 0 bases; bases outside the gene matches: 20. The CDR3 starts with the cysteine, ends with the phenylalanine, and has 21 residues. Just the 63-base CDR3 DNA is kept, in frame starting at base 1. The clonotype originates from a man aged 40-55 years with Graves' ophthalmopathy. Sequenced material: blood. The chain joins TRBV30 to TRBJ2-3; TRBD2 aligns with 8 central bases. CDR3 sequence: CAWSVEYHLSGADLSTDTQYF. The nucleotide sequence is TGTGCCTGGAGTGTAGAGTACCACCTTAGCGGGGCGGACCTTAGCACAGATACGCAGTATTTT.